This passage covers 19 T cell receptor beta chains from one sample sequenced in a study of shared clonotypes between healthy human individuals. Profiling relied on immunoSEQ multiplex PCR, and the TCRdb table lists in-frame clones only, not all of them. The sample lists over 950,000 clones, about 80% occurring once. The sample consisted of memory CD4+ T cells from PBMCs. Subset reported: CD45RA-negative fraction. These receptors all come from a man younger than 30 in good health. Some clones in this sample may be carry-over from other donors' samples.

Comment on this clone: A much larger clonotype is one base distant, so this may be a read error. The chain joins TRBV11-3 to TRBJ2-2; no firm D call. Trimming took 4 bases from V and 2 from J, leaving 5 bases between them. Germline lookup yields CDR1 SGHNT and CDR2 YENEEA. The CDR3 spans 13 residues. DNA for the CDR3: TGTGCCAGCAGCTGGGCCAACACCGGGGAGCTGTTTTTT. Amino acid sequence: CASSWANTGELFF.

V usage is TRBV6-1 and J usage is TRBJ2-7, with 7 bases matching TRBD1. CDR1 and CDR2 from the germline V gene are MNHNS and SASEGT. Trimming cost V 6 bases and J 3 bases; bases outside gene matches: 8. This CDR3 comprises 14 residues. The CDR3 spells CASRKMTGNYEQYF. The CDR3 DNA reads TGTGCCAGCAGGAAGATGACAGGGAACTACGAGCAGTACTTC.

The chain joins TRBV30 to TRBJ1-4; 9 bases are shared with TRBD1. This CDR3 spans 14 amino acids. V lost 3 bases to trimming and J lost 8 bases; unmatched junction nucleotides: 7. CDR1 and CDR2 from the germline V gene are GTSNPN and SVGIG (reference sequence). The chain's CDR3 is CAWSLGQGLEKLFF. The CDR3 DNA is TGTGCCTGGAGCCTGGGACAGGGCTTAGAAAAACTGTTTTTT.

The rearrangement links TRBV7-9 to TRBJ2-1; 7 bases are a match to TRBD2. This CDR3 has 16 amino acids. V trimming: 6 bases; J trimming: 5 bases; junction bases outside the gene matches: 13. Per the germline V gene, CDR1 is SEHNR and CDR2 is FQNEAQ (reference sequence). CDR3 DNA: TGTGCCAGCAGGAGGGACCTAGCGGACCGCAACAATGAGCAGTTCTTC. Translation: CASRRDLADRNNEQFF.

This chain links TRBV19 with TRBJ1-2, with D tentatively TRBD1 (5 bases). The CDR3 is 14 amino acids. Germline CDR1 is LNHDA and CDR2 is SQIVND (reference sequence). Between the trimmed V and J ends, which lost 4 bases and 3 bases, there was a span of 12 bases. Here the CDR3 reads CASSTRGRDYGYTF. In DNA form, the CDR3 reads TGTGCCAGTAGTACACGAGGCAGGGACTATGGCTACACCTTC.

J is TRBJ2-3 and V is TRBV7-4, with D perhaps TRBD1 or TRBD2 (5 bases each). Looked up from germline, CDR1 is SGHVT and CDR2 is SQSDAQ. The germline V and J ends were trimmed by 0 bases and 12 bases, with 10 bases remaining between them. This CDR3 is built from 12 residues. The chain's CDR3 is CASSLAGTAQYF. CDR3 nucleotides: TGTGCCAGCAGCTTAGCCGGGACGGCTCAGTATTTT.

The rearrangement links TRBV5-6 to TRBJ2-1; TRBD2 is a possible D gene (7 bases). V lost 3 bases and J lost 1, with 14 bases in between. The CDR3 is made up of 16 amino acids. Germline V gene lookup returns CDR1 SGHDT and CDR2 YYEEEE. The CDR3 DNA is TGTGCCAGCAGCTGGTGGGGGGGCCAGTCCTACAATGAGCAGTTCTTC. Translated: CASSWWGGQSYNEQFF.

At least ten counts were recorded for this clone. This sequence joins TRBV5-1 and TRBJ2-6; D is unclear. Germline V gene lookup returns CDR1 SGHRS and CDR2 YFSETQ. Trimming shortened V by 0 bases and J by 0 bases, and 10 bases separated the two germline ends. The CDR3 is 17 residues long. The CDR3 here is CASSLASQLSGANVLTF. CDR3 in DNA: TGCGCCAGCAGCTTGGCCTCACAGCTCTCTGGGGCCAACGTCCTGACTTTC.

CDR3 nucleotide sequence: TGTGCCAGCAGGAAGGGACAGGCTATTTATGGCTACACCTTC. Translating it yields CASRKGQAIYGYTF. This chain joins TRBV2 and TRBJ1-2; 8 bases map to TRBD1. CDR3 length: 14 residues. Per the germline V gene, CDR1 is SNHLY and CDR2 is FYNNEI. V shed 6 bases, J shed 5 bases, and the junction held 8 bases outside the gene matches.

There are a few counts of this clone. CDR3 amino acids: CASSLVTGDGKDTEAFF. The CDR3, as DNA: TGTGCCAGCAGCTTAGTAACAGGGGACGGGAAGGACACTGAAGCTTTCTTT. The chain joins TRBV11-3 to TRBJ1-1; 7 bases fit TRBD1. The CDR3 covers 17 residues. V gave up 1 base and J gave up 3 bases; unmatched junction bases: 11. Per the germline V gene, CDR1 is SGHNT and CDR2 is YENEEA.

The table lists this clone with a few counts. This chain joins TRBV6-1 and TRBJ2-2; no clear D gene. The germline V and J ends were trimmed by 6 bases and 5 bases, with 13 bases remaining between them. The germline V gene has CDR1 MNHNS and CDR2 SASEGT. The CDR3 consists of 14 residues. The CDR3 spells CASSPFGWTGELFF. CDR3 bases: TGTGCCAGCAGCCCATTCGGGTGGACCGGGGAGCTGTTTTTT.

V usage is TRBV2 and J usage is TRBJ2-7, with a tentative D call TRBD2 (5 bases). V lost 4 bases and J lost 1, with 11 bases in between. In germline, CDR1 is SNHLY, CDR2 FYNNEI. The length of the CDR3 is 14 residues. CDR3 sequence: CASSGGQSSYEQYF. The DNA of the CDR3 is TGTGCCAGCAGTGGAGGGCAGTCTTCCTACGAGCAGTACTTC.

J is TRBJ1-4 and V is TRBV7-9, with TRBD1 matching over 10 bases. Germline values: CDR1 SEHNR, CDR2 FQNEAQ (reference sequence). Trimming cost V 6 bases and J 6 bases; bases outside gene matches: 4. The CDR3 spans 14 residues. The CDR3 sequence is CASRRGTGDEKLFF. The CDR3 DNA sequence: TGTGCCAGCAGACGCGGGACAGGGGATGAAAAACTGTTTTTT. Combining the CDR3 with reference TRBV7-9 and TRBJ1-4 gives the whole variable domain DTGVSQNPRHKITKRGQNVTFRCDPISEHNRLYWYRQTLGQGPEFLTYFQNEAQLEKSRLLSDRFSAERPKGSFSTLEIQRTEQGDSAMYLCASRRGTGDEKLFFGSGTQLSVL.

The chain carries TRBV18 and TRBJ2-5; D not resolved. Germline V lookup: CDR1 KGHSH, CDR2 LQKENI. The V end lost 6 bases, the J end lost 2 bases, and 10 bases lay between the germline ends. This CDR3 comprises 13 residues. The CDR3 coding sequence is TGTGCCAGCTCGTCGACGGTACAAGAGACCCAGTACTTC. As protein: CASSSTVQETQYF. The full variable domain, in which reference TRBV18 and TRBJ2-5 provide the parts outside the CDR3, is NAGVMQNPRHLVRRRGQEARLRCSPMKGHSHVYWYRQLPEEGLKFMVYLQKENIIDESGMPKERFSAEFPKEGPSILRIQQVVRGDSAAYFCASSSTVQETQYFGPGTRLLVL.

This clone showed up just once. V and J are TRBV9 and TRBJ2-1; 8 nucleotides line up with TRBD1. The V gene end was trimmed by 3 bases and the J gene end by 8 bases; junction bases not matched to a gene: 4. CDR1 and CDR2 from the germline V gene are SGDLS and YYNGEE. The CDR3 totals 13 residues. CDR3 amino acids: CASSEHRGDEQFF. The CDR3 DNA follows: TGTGCCAGCAGCGAACACAGGGGGGATGAGCAGTTCTTC.

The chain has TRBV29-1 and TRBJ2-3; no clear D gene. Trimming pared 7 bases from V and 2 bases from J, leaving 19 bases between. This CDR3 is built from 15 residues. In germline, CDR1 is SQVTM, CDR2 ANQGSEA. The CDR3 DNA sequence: TGCAGCGCTGCCAAGGAGTTAACCGCCACAGATACGCAGTATTTT. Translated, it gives CSAAKELTATDTQYF.

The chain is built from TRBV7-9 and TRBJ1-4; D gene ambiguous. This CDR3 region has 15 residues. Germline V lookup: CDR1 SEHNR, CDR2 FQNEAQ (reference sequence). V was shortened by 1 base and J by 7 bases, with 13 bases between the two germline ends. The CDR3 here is CASSLEGLGSEKLFF. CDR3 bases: TGTGCCAGCAGCTTAGAGGGATTAGGCAGTGAAAAACTGTTTTTT.

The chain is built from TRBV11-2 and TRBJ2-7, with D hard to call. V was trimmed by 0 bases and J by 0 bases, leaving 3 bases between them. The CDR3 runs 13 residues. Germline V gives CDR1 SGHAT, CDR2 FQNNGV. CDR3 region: CASSLDPSYEQYF. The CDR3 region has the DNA TGTGCCAGCAGCTTAGATCCCTCCTACGAGCAGTACTTC.

The CDR3 loop reads CAWSPQRETQYF. DNA of the CDR3: TGTGCCTGGAGTCCGCAAAGAGAGACCCAGTACTTC. The J gene is TRBJ2-5, the V gene TRBV30; D remains unclear. V gave up 2 bases and J gave up 4 bases, with 8 bases separating them. The germline gives CDR1 GTSNPN, CDR2 SVGIG (reference sequence). CDR3 size: 12 residues.